The rows below give T cell receptor beta chains drawn from one sample of a study of response to subunit inactivated influenza vaccine. TCRdb reanalysed the RT-PCR reads using MiXCR and keeps one entry per CDR3 protein. The data show hundreds of thousands of distinct CDR3 sequences, just over 20% seen once. The sample consisted of PBMCs from blood, taken about 20 months after vaccination. Receptors originate from a man between 50 and 70 years old who received an inactivated influenza vaccine. CDR3s include the opening cysteine and the closing phenylalanine or tryptophan. Each record gives: V gene, D gene, clone size, J gene, CDR3 protein, CDR3 DNA. A D gene is named only where the DNA matches it firmly. Size values are once, few and many counts, or a class for expanded clones, and some rows have none.

v_gene: TRBV12-3/TRBV12-4
d_gene: NA
abundance: many
j_gene: TRBJ1-1
CDR3aa: CASSLGRGVRGTEAFF
CDR3nt: TGTGCCAGCAGTTTGGGCAGGGGAGTTCGGGGGACTGAAGCTTTCTTT

v_gene: TRBV4-3
d_gene: NA
abundance: once
j_gene: TRBJ2-7
CDR3aa: CASSPLVGNEQYF
CDR3nt: TGCGCCAGCAGCCCCCTAGTGGGTAACGAGCAGTACTTC

v_gene: TRBV24-1
d_gene: NA
abundance: NA
j_gene: TRBJ2-1
CDR3aa: CATSDLWASRKFF
CDR3nt: TGTGCCACCAGTGATTTGTGGGCCTCTCGAAAGTTCTTC

v_gene: TRBV20-1
d_gene: NA
abundance: few
j_gene: TRBJ2-5
CDR3aa: CSAQRGSETQYF
CDR3nt: TGCAGTGCGCAACGGGGTTCGGAGACCCAGTACTTC

v_gene: TRBV7-2
d_gene: NA
abundance: NA
j_gene: TRBJ2-7
CDR3aa: CASSQLAQKTSEQYF
CDR3nt: TGTGCCAGCAGCCAGTTAGCCCAAAAGACCTCCGAGCAGTACTTC

v_gene: TRBV20-1
d_gene: TRBD2
abundance: few
j_gene: TRBJ2-7
CDR3aa: CSARDWLAGPGEQYF
CDR3nt: TGCAGTGCTAGAGATTGGCTAGCGGGGCCGGGGGAGCAGTACTTC

v_gene: TRBV28
d_gene: NA
abundance: NA
j_gene: TRBJ1-3
CDR3aa: CASSTGPHGDTIYF
CDR3nt: TGTGCCAGCAGTACCGGACCCCACGGGGACACCATATATTTT

v_gene: TRBV20-1
d_gene: TRBD1
abundance: NA
j_gene: TRBJ1-2
CDR3aa: CSGDSYYGYTF
CDR3nt: TGCAGTGGGGACAGTTACTATGGCTACACCTTC

v_gene: TRBV2
d_gene: TRBD2
abundance: NA
j_gene: TRBJ2-3
CDR3aa: CASSGTSGTTDTQYF
CDR3nt: TGTGCCAGCAGTGGGACTAGCGGGACGACAGATACGCAGTATTTT

v_gene: TRBV12-3/TRBV12-4
d_gene: TRBD2
abundance: many
j_gene: TRBJ2-1
CDR3aa: CASSLPFGERGITNEQFF
CDR3nt: TGTGCCAGCAGTTTGCCTTTCGGGGAGCGGGGGATTACCAATGAGCAGTTCTTC

v_gene: TRBV5-1
d_gene: TRBD2
abundance: NA
j_gene: TRBJ2-2
CDR3aa: CASSLRLAGGKTGELFF
CDR3nt: TGCGCCAGCAGCTTACGACTAGCGGGAGGAAAAACCGGGGAGCTGTTTTTT

v_gene: TRBV6-2/TRBV6-3
d_gene: NA
abundance: NA
j_gene: TRBJ2-1
CDR3aa: CASSKPGIPNEQFF
CDR3nt: TGTGCCAGCAGTAAACCGGGGATCCCGAATGAGCAGTTCTTC

v_gene: TRBV7-2
d_gene: NA
abundance: many
j_gene: TRBJ2-7
CDR3aa: CASSFSPILSYEQYF
CDR3nt: TGTGCCAGCAGCTTTAGTCCTATTCTTTCCTACGAGCAGTACTTC

v_gene: TRBV5-1
d_gene: TRBD1
abundance: NA
j_gene: TRBJ2-7
CDR3aa: CASSSGTGVPYEQYF
CDR3nt: TGCGCCAGCAGCTCCGGGACAGGTGTTCCCTACGAGCAGTACTTC

v_gene: TRBV12-3/TRBV12-4
d_gene: NA
abundance: NA
j_gene: TRBJ2-6
CDR3aa: CASSLRPQVSPGANVLTF
CDR3nt: TGTGCCAGCAGTTTACGTCCGCAGGTGTCGCCTGGGGCCAACGTCCTGACTTTC

v_gene: TRBV10-3
d_gene: NA
abundance: NA
j_gene: TRBJ2-7
CDR3aa: CAISDRTSYEQYF
CDR3nt: TGTGCCATCAGTGACAGGACCTCCTACGAGCAGTACTTC

v_gene: TRBV21-1
d_gene: NA
abundance: many
j_gene: TRBJ1-5
CDR3aa: CASSTRQLNSNQPQHF
CDR3nt: TGTGCCAGCAGCACGCGACAGCTAAACAGCAATCAGCCCCAGCATTTT

v_gene: TRBV18
d_gene: NA
abundance: few
j_gene: TRBJ1-3
CDR3aa: CASSPAGRAGNTIYF
CDR3nt: TGTGCCAGCTCACCGGCAGGTCGAGCGGGAAACACCATATATTTT

v_gene: TRBV5-4
d_gene: TRBD1
abundance: NA
j_gene: TRBJ1-2
CDR3aa: CASSLAGGKDYTF
CDR3nt: TGTGCCAGCAGCTTGGCAGGGGGCAAAGACTACACCTTC

v_gene: TRBV4-2
d_gene: NA
abundance: many
j_gene: TRBJ1-2
CDR3aa: CASSHLPPGNYGYTF
CDR3nt: TGTGCCAGCAGCCACCTGCCCCCAGGGAACTATGGCTACACCTTC

v_gene: TRBV5-4
d_gene: NA
abundance: NA
j_gene: TRBJ1-6
CDR3aa: CASSLGAGQHSSPLHF
CDR3nt: TGTGCCAGCAGCTTGGGTGCGGGACAACACAGTTCACCCCTCCACTTT

v_gene: TRBV6-1
d_gene: NA
abundance: few
j_gene: TRBJ1-5
CDR3aa: CASSRQARNSNQPQHF
CDR3nt: TGTGCCAGCAGTAGACAGGCCCGTAATAGCAATCAGCCCCAGCATTTT

v_gene: TRBV7-2
d_gene: TRBD2
abundance: NA
j_gene: TRBJ2-2
CDR3aa: CASSVAGVTAGELFF
CDR3nt: TGTGCCAGCAGCGTAGCGGGGGTCACTGCCGGGGAGCTGTTTTTT

v_gene: TRBV6-1
d_gene: TRBD2
abundance: NA
j_gene: TRBJ2-5
CDR3aa: CASSPPGAGETQYF
CDR3nt: TGTGCCAGCAGCCCGCCCGGAGCGGGGGAGACCCAGTACTTC

v_gene: TRBV27
d_gene: NA
abundance: NA
j_gene: TRBJ2-2
CDR3aa: CASSFYTGELFF
CDR3nt: TGTGCCAGCAGTTTTTACACCGGGGAGCTGTTTTTT

v_gene: TRBV5-1
d_gene: TRBD1
abundance: NA
j_gene: TRBJ2-7
CDR3aa: CASSSLPGTGGYEQYF
CDR3nt: TGCGCCAGCAGCTCTTTGCCCGGGACAGGGGGCTACGAGCAGTACTTC

v_gene: TRBV24-1
d_gene: NA
abundance: few
j_gene: TRBJ1-4
CDR3aa: CATSDPATNEKLFF
CDR3nt: TGTGCCACCAGTGATCCGGCAACTAATGAAAAACTGTTTTTT

v_gene: TRBV6-5
d_gene: NA
abundance: few
j_gene: TRBJ1-5
CDR3aa: CASSYSNPGGVYSNQPQHF
CDR3nt: TGTGCCAGCAGTTACAGCAATCCGGGGGGAGTTTATAGCAATCAGCCCCAGCATTTT

v_gene: TRBV12-3/TRBV12-4
d_gene: NA
abundance: many
j_gene: TRBJ1-2
CDR3aa: CASSETANYGYTF
CDR3nt: TGTGCCAGCAGTGAGACAGCTAACTATGGCTACACCTTC

v_gene: TRBV18
d_gene: NA
abundance: many
j_gene: TRBJ2-7
CDR3aa: CASSPPGNEQYF
CDR3nt: TGTGCCAGCTCACCGCCAGGGAACGAGCAGTACTTC

v_gene: TRBV6-2/TRBV6-3
d_gene: TRBD2
abundance: NA
j_gene: TRBJ2-5
CDR3aa: CASSIPSGRSPETQYF
CDR3nt: TGTGCCAGCAGTATCCCTAGCGGGAGGTCTCCAGAGACCCAGTACTTC

v_gene: TRBV14
d_gene: NA
abundance: few
j_gene: TRBJ1-1
CDR3aa: CASSRTQGRNTEAFF
CDR3nt: TGTGCCAGCAGCCGAACTCAGGGTAGGAACACTGAAGCTTTCTTT

v_gene: TRBV12-3/TRBV12-4
d_gene: NA
abundance: few
j_gene: TRBJ2-3
CDR3aa: CASSLGGAFNTQYF
CDR3nt: TGTGCCAGCAGTTTAGGGGGGGCCTTTAATACGCAGTATTTT

v_gene: TRBV5-1
d_gene: NA
abundance: few
j_gene: TRBJ2-7
CDR3aa: CASSLQGPHEQYF
CDR3nt: TGCGCCAGCAGCTTGCAGGGACCGCACGAGCAGTACTTC

v_gene: TRBV5-1
d_gene: NA
abundance: few
j_gene: TRBJ1-3
CDR3aa: CASSLGDAFSGNTIYF
CDR3nt: TGCGCCAGCAGCTTGGGGGACGCTTTCTCTGGAAACACCATATATTTT

v_gene: TRBV6-5
d_gene: NA
abundance: many
j_gene: TRBJ1-2
CDR3aa: CASSYSGRSNYGYTF
CDR3nt: TGTGCCAGCAGTTACTCGGGCCGATCTAACTATGGCTACACCTTC

v_gene: TRBV12-3/TRBV12-4
d_gene: TRBD1
abundance: NA
j_gene: TRBJ2-2
CDR3aa: CASGQGFDTGELFF
CDR3nt: TGTGCCAGCGGACAGGGTTTCGACACCGGGGAGCTGTTTTTT

v_gene: TRBV20-1
d_gene: NA
abundance: few
j_gene: TRBJ2-7
CDR3aa: CSARDSRGYEQYF
CDR3nt: TGCAGTGCTAGAGATTCACGAGGCTACGAGCAGTACTTC

v_gene: TRBV20-1
d_gene: TRBD2
abundance: NA
j_gene: TRBJ2-3
CDR3aa: CSARVAGGYTQYF
CDR3nt: TGCAGTGCTAGAGTTGCGGGAGGGTATACGCAGTATTTT

v_gene: TRBV5-1
d_gene: NA
abundance: NA
j_gene: TRBJ1-2
CDR3aa: CASSLEGHSNYGYTF
CDR3nt: TGCGCCAGCAGCTTGGAGGGACATTCTAACTATGGCTACACCTTC

v_gene: TRBV11-2
d_gene: TRBD1
abundance: few
j_gene: TRBJ1-1
CDR3aa: CASSLGYRGGAFF
CDR3nt: TGTGCCAGCAGCTTAGGATACAGGGGTGGCGCTTTCTTT

v_gene: TRBV6-1
d_gene: NA
abundance: NA
j_gene: TRBJ2-7
CDR3aa: CATQDLDEQYF
CDR3nt: TGTGCCACACAGGACTTGGACGAGCAGTACTTC

v_gene: TRBV14
d_gene: NA
abundance: NA
j_gene: TRBJ1-2
CDR3aa: CASSRMELRGYTF
CDR3nt: TGTGCCAGCAGCCGGATGGAATTGCGTGGCTACACCTTC

v_gene: TRBV5-1
d_gene: NA
abundance: NA
j_gene: TRBJ2-5
CDR3aa: CASSLWGDQETQYF
CDR3nt: TGCGCCAGCAGCCTATGGGGCGACCAAGAGACCCAGTACTTC

v_gene: TRBV29-1
d_gene: NA
abundance: many
j_gene: TRBJ2-3
CDR3aa: CSVASDTQYF
CDR3nt: TGCAGCGTTGCTTCTGATACGCAGTATTTT

v_gene: TRBV5-1
d_gene: TRBD1
abundance: few
j_gene: TRBJ2-3
CDR3aa: CASSHGTGTTDTQYF
CDR3nt: TGCGCCAGCAGCCATGGGACAGGGACCACAGATACGCAGTATTTT

v_gene: TRBV11-2
d_gene: TRBD1
abundance: few
j_gene: TRBJ1-1
CDR3aa: CASSIVPGQEAFF
CDR3nt: TGTGCCAGCAGCATAGTCCCGGGACAGGAAGCTTTCTTT

v_gene: TRBV14
d_gene: NA
abundance: NA
j_gene: TRBJ2-1
CDR3aa: CASSQYNSYNEQFF
CDR3nt: TGTGCCAGCAGCCAGTATAACTCCTACAATGAGCAGTTCTTC

v_gene: TRBV7-2
d_gene: NA
abundance: NA
j_gene: TRBJ1-2
CDR3aa: CASSLGAVNNYGYTF
CDR3nt: TGTGCCAGCAGCTTAGGGGCCGTAAATAACTATGGCTACACCTTC

v_gene: TRBV21-1
d_gene: NA
abundance: NA
j_gene: TRBJ2-1
CDR3aa: CASRQGEPHEQFF
CDR3nt: TGTGCCAGCAGACAGGGGGAGCCCCATGAGCAGTTCTTC

v_gene: TRBV7-6
d_gene: NA
abundance: NA
j_gene: TRBJ2-1
CDR3aa: CASSLVWNEQFF
CDR3nt: TGTGCCAGCAGCTTAGTCTGGAATGAGCAGTTCTTC

v_gene: TRBV11-2
d_gene: TRBD1
abundance: few
j_gene: TRBJ1-6
CDR3aa: CASSLTDRGVSYNSPLHF
CDR3nt: TGTGCCAGCAGCTTAACTGACAGGGGAGTCTCCTATAATTCACCCCTCCACTTT

v_gene: TRBV3-1
d_gene: NA
abundance: many
j_gene: TRBJ1-6
CDR3aa: CASSHPAGAFSPLHF
CDR3nt: TGTGCCAGCAGCCATCCAGCGGGGGCCTTCTCACCCCTCCACTTT

v_gene: TRBV5-1
d_gene: NA
abundance: NA
j_gene: TRBJ2-2
CDR3aa: CASSFPGTPGGELFF
CDR3nt: TGCGCCAGCAGCTTTCCAGGGACACCCGGCGGGGAGCTGTTTTTT

v_gene: TRBV7-6
d_gene: TRBD1
abundance: few
j_gene: TRBJ1-2
CDR3aa: CASSWTGTDGYTF
CDR3nt: TGTGCCAGCAGCTGGACAGGGACGGATGGCTACACCTTC

v_gene: TRBV4-1
d_gene: NA
abundance: NA
j_gene: TRBJ2-5
CDR3aa: CASSQGPRPAGRRKETQYF
CDR3nt: TGCGCCAGCAGCCAAGGGCCCAGGCCTGCTGGACGACGTAAAGAGACCCAGTACTTC

v_gene: TRBV5-6
d_gene: NA
abundance: NA
j_gene: TRBJ1-6
CDR3aa: CASSRAASSSYNSPLHF
CDR3nt: TGTGCCAGCAGTCGGGCCGCCTCAAGCTCCTATAATTCACCCCTCCACTTT

v_gene: TRBV11-2
d_gene: TRBD2
abundance: NA
j_gene: TRBJ2-1
CDR3aa: CASSLGSWGGQFF
CDR3nt: TGTGCCAGCAGCTTAGGTTCCTGGGGGGGGCAGTTCTTC

v_gene: TRBV7-9
d_gene: NA
abundance: few
j_gene: TRBJ1-4
CDR3aa: CASSLAGMGEKLFF
CDR3nt: TGTGCCAGCAGCTTAGCTGGGATGGGTGAAAAACTGTTTTTT